This T cell receptor beta chain was recorded in a study of T-cell memory formation after mild COVID-19. Broader study findings: Clones contracting over day 15 to 85 were CD4/CD8 balanced, with later expanders leaning CD4+. CD4+ contracting clones were found mainly in CM and EM, and CD8+ ones in EMRA.

5'RACE primed from the constant segment yielded TCR alpha and TCR beta cDNA libraries bearing sample barcodes and UMIs. In TCRdb, the 5' RACE reads were re-called with MiXCR into one record per CDR3 protein. The sample has 350,000 to 450,000 distinct CDR3 sequences, 20% seen once. This CDR3 comprises 19 residues. Germline V gene lookup returns CDR1 SGHVS and CDR2 FNYEAQ. The V segment lost 3 bases and the J segment 7 bases; nucleotides outside the gene matches: 19. With respect to this clonotype: Its antigen is unidentified.

The receptor's source is an adult woman who had mild COVID-19 (a few samples of this study predate the infection). Cell type and time point are not known. The J gene is TRBJ2-2, the V gene TRBV7-6; 8 bases map to TRBD2. What was sequenced was PBMCs or a T cell subset sorted from them (not recorded which). CDR3 residues: CASSFDLGRREGRGGELFF. The CDR3 region has the DNA TGTGCCAGCAGCTTCGATCTGGGGAGACGGGAGGGCCGAGGCGGGGAGCTGTTTTTT.